A selection of T cell receptor beta chains follows, all from one sample in a study of shared clonotypes between healthy human individuals. TCRdb keeps only in-frame clones here, not all; method: immunoSEQ multiplex PCR. Among 600,000 or so clones listed, about 95% were seen once. The sequenced sample consisted of naive CD8+ T cells sorted from blood. The receptors were sampled from a woman in her twenties or thirties in good health. CDR3s include the opening cysteine and the closing phenylalanine or tryptophan. A D gene is named only where the DNA matches it firmly. Size is stated for part of the rows, as once, few or many counts, or as a class when the clone is expanded.

>.|15|TRBJ2-1|TRBV29-1|.
CSVDYLSGNYNEQFF
TGCAGCGTTGACTATCTTAGCGGAAATTACAATGAGCAGTTCTTC
>.|15|TRBJ1-6|TRBV27|.
CASRHHRDLGAPLHF
TGTGCCAGCAGGCATCACCGGGACCTAGGGGCACCCCTCCACTTT
>.|14|TRBJ2-7|TRBV5-1|.
CASSFAGSGYEQYF
TGCGCCAGCAGCTTTGCGGGTAGCGGCTACGAGCAGTACTTC
>.|17|TRBJ2-7|TRBV27|.
CASSLTVQGLSSYEQYF
TGTGCCAGCAGCCTTACCGTACAGGGATTATCCTCCTACGAGCAGTACTTC
>.|13|TRBJ2-7|TRBV5-4|.
CASSRGDSYEQYF
TGTGCCAGCAGCCGCGGGGACTCCTACGAGCAGTACTTC
>.|13|TRBJ2-7|TRBV27|.
CASSYGRGYEQYF
TGTGCCAGCAGTTATGGGAGAGGCTACGAGCAGTACTTC
>.|16|TRBJ2-1|TRBV4-1|TRBD2
CASSRGAGGAYNEQFF
TGCGCCAGCAGCCGAGGGGCGGGAGGTGCCTACAATGAGCAGTTCTTC
>few|13|TRBJ1-1|TRBV11-2|TRBD1
CASRGTGITEAFF
TGTGCCAGCAGAGGGACAGGGATCACTGAAGCTTTCTTT
>.|15|TRBJ2-7|TRBV29-1|TRBD1
CWTPPGQGVSYEQYF
TGCTGGACTCCCCCGGGACAGGGGGTTTCCTACGAGCAGTACTTC
>.|13|TRBJ1-2|TRBV28|.
CASSFRVSDGYTF
TGTGCCAGCAGTTTCAGGGTCTCGGATGGCTACACCTTC
>.|14|TRBJ2-7|TRBV2|.
CASSEGHNPYEQYF
TGTGCCAGCAGTGAAGGACATAACCCCTACGAGCAGTACTTC
>.|15|TRBJ2-1|TRBV9|.
CASSGATTTYNEQFF
TGTGCCAGCAGCGGGGCGACTACCACCTACAATGAGCAGTTCTTC
>.|15|TRBJ2-7|TRBV11-2|TRBD2
CASSLGGASGYEQYF
TGTGCCAGCAGCTTAGGTGGGGCTAGCGGCTACGAGCAGTACTTC
>.|13|TRBJ2-5|TRBV4-2|.
CASSLVGKETQYF
TGTGCCAGCAGCTTGGTAGGGAAAGAGACCCAGTACTTC
>.|14|TRBJ2-5|TRBV7-8|.
CASSTRALGETQYF
TGTGCCAGCAGCACCAGGGCCTTGGGAGAGACCCAGTACTTC
>.|12|TRBJ1-1|TRBV14|.
CASSPFNTEAFF
TGTGCCAGCAGCCCCTTTAACACTGAAGCTTTCTTT
>.|14|TRBJ2-7|TRBV9|.
CASSALGRDYEQYF
TGTGCCAGCAGCGCCTTGGGCAGGGATTACGAGCAGTACTTC
>.|17|TRBJ2-1|TRBV19|TRBD2
CASSMLPRSGSYNEQFF
TGTGCCAGTAGTATGCTTCCCAGAAGCGGGAGCTACAATGAGCAGTTCTTC
>.|13|TRBJ1-2|TRBV5-6|.
CASSLAGTKGYTF
TGTGCCAGCAGCTTGGCCGGGACAAAGGGCTACACCTTC
>.|12|TRBJ2-3|TRBV29-1|.
CSVDQQGDTQYF
TGCAGCGTTGACCAACAGGGCGATACGCAGTATTTT
>.|17|TRBJ2-5|TRBV27|TRBD2
CASSLLPPGTSGGTQYF
TGTGCCAGCAGTTTACTCCCCCCCGGGACTAGCGGAGGGACCCAGTACTTC
>.|15|TRBJ1-6|TRBV5-6|.
CASSLVGAGDSPLHF
TGTGCCAGCAGCTTGGTGGGTGCGGGGGATTCACCCCTCCACTTT
>.|15|TRBJ1-1|TRBV4-1|.
CASSQDRAGYTEAFF
TGCGCCAGCAGCCAAGATAGGGCAGGGTATACTGAAGCTTTCTTT
>.|15|TRBJ2-2|TRBV6-1|TRBD2
CASSEGTSATGELFF
TGTGCCAGCAGTGAAGGTACTAGCGCCACCGGGGAGCTGTTTTTT
>.|14|TRBJ1-1|TRBV4-1|.
CASSQQRQTAEAFF
TGCGCCAGCAGCCAACAACGACAGACAGCTGAAGCTTTCTTT
>.|13|TRBJ2-7|TRBV5-6|.
CASSLAPSYEQYF
TGTGCCAGCAGCTTGGCCCCCAGTTACGAGCAGTACTTC
>.|14|TRBJ2-7|TRBV28|.
CASSWRLGSNEQYF
TGTGCCAGCAGTTGGAGACTAGGATCAAACGAGCAGTACTTC
>.|15|TRBJ1-1|TRBV5-6|TRBD1
CASSVTPGQGAEAFF
TGTGCCAGCAGCGTCACTCCGGGACAGGGGGCTGAAGCTTTCTTT
>.|16|TRBJ1-1|TRBV19|.
CASSMGPGTLGTEAFF
TGTGCCAGTAGTATGGGGCCGGGGACATTGGGCACTGAAGCTTTCTTT
>once|16|TRBJ1-6|TRBV5-1|TRBD1
CASSLARGQRSSPLHF
TGCGCCAGCAGCTTGGCCAGGGGACAGAGGTCTTCACCCCTCCACTTT
>.|15|TRBJ2-2|TRBV9|.
CASSVGGDLAGELFF
TGTGCCAGCAGCGTAGGAGGGGACCTAGCCGGGGAGCTGTTTTTT
>once|13|TRBJ2-2|TRBV9|.
CASSDSSTGELFF
TGTGCCAGCAGCGATAGTTCCACCGGGGAGCTGTTTTTT
>.|17|TRBJ2-7|TRBV27|.
CASSYNWGDLSPYEQYF
TGTGCCAGCAGTTACAATTGGGGGGATCTTAGTCCCTACGAGCAGTACTTC
>.|15|TRBJ2-7|TRBV5-6|TRBD2
CASSWSLAGGNEQYF
TGTGCCAGCAGCTGGTCACTAGCGGGAGGGAACGAGCAGTACTTC
>.|13|TRBJ2-7|TRBV11-2|TRBD1
CASSYQQGDEQYF
TGTGCCAGCAGCTACCAACAGGGGGACGAGCAGTACTTC
>.|15|TRBJ1-2|TRBV19|.
CASSIGQGLNYGYTF
TGTGCCAGTAGTATAGGCCAGGGCCTGAACTATGGCTACACCTTC
>.|21|TRBJ2-7|TRBV19|TRBD2
CASSKKPSRLAGGWDVYEQYF
TGTGCCAGTAGTAAAAAGCCCTCCCGACTAGCGGGAGGGTGGGATGTCTACGAGCAGTACTTC
>.|16|TRBJ2-2|TRBV7-8|TRBD1
CASSHTQTGVGGELFF
TGTGCCAGCAGCCATACACAGACAGGGGTCGGCGGGGAGCTGTTTTTT
>few|14|TRBJ1-1|TRBV5-1|.
CASSLMRGSTEAFF
TGCGCCAGCAGCTTGATGCGGGGCAGCACTGAAGCTTTCTTT
>.|18|TRBJ2-1|TRBV4-2|TRBD1
CASSPNPGGEGRYNEQFF
TGTGCCAGCAGCCCCAACCCAGGGGGAGAGGGGCGCTACAATGAGCAGTTCTTC
>.|14|TRBJ2-1|TRBV19|TRBD1
CASQEQGAIDEQFF
TGTGCCAGTCAGGAGCAGGGGGCGATCGATGAGCAGTTCTTC
>.|16|TRBJ1-1|TRBV4-1|.
CASSQFLAGENTEAFF
TGCGCCAGCAGCCAGTTTCTCGCAGGGGAGAACACTGAAGCTTTCTTT
>.|14|TRBJ2-5|TRBV7-9|.
CASSGEEGQETQYF
TGTGCCAGCAGCGGGGAGGAGGGACAAGAGACCCAGTACTTC
>.|15|TRBJ1-1|TRBV19|TRBD1
CASSIRTGVTTEAFF
TGTGCCAGTAGTATTAGGACAGGGGTGACCACTGAAGCTTTCTTT
>once|14|TRBJ1-5|TRBV28|.
CASSFGDTNQPQHF
TGTGCCAGCAGTTTCGGGGACACCAATCAGCCCCAGCATTTT